Sequencing of this T cell receptor beta chain was carried out in a study of identical twins. The ends were cut back, 3 bases at V and 2 bases at J, with 14 bases in the middle. This CDR3 region has 15 residues. The V gene's germline CDR1 is LNHDA and CDR2 SQIVND (reference sequence). Broader study findings: Possibly, invariant MAIT and iNKT cells partly confounded zero-insertion analyses. Conclusions came from cross-sectional statistical analysis, not from following the same donors.

About this clonotype: The antigen is undetermined.

TCRdb re-called the 5' RACE reads through MiXCR, storing one row per CDR3 protein. Of about 720,000 distinct CDR3 sequences in the sample, around a sixth are singletons; the top ten hold about 12%. This same sample was also taken into another study, of T cells expressing NK-cell markers.

The sequencing sample was made of PBMCs. The rearrangement uses TRBV19 and TRBJ2-7, with D perhaps given as TRBD1 or TRBD2 (5 bases each). This receptor was taken from a woman under 30 in good health. DNA of the CDR3: TGTGCCAGTAGTATTCCGGGACCCACAACCTACGAGCAGTACTTC. As protein: CASSIPGPTTYEQYF.